These 26 T cell receptor beta chains were all obtained from the same sample, sequenced in a study of blood T cell repertoires in COVID-19. Using immunoSEQ multiplex PCR, the repertoire was profiled, and TCRdb retains in-frame clones only, with some absent. The table records around 400,000 clones, approximately 89% of them present only once. Sequencing used peripheral blood. These receptors came from a woman in her 30s with COVID-19, enrolled during active disease.

The chain uses TRBV27 and TRBJ2-5, with D perhaps matching TRBD2 (6 bases). The germline V gene has CDR1 MNHEY and CDR2 SMNVEV (reference sequence). The length of the CDR3 is 19 residues. V lost 3 bases and J lost 6, with 29 bases in between. Here the CDR3 reads CASSFFGGGGLQTPKTQYF. Written as DNA, the CDR3 is TGTGCCAGCAGTTTTTTCGGGGGTGGGGGACTCCAAACCCCCAAGACCCAGTACTTC.

Written as DNA, the CDR3 is TGTGCCAGATGGGGTAGTGGGCTCAGGGGAAGGTCTGGGGCCAACGTCCTGACTTTC. Translating it yields CARWGSGLRGRSGANVLTF. The chain couples TRBV27 to TRBJ2-6; weak D call: TRBD1 (6 bases). The CDR3 runs to 19 residues. Germline CDR1 and CDR2: MNHEY and SMNVEV (reference sequence). Trimming removed 9 bases from V and 1 base from J, with 25 bases in between.

The chain recombines TRBV6-5 with TRBJ1-4; D gene unclear. V lost 6 bases, J lost 8 bases, and 13 bases lay in between. CDR1 and CDR2 (germline): MNHEY, SVGAGI. This CDR3 contains 13 residues. CDR3 residues: CASSLLSGEKLFF. In DNA form, the CDR3 reads TGTGCCAGCAGCCTGTTATCGGGAGAAAAACTGTTTTTT.

This chain uses TRBV2 with TRBJ1-3; 7 bases fit TRBD1. Germline V gene data show CDR1 as SNHLY and CDR2 as FYNNEI. The CDR3 extends over 14 amino acids. With V trimmed by 5 bases and J by 3 bases, 4 bases remained unmatched. Here the CDR3 DNA reads TGTGCCAGCAGTACCACAGGGGTTGGAAACACCATATATTTT. It codes for CASSTTGVGNTIYF.

CDR3 DNA: TGTGCCAGTAGGGACGACAGGATCCATAGCAATCAGCCCCAGCATTTT. Its translation is CASRDDRIHSNQPQHF. This chain uses TRBV19 with TRBJ1-5; D possibly corresponds to TRBD1 (6 bases). The V end lost 6 bases, the J end lost 0 bases, and 15 bases lay between the germline ends. Germline CDR1 LNHDA, CDR2 SQIVND (reference sequence). This CDR3 contains 16 residues.

The chain links TRBV27 to TRBJ1-5; a weak D match, TRBD1 (6 bases). This CDR3 region has 15 residues. Per germline, CDR1 MNHEY and CDR2 SMNVEV (reference sequence). Deletions cut 4 bases from V and 2 bases from J, with 12 bases between. The CDR3 DNA reads as TGTGCCAGCAGTTACAGGGCCAGGGGCAATCAGCCCCAGCATTTT. Translation gives CASSYRARGNQPQHF.

V and J are TRBV6-5 and TRBJ1-4, with a weak D call TRBD1 (6 bases). The germline CDR1 and CDR2 sequences are MNHEY and SVGAGI. V lost 6 bases and J lost 8, with 16 bases in between. The CDR3 spans 14 residues. The CDR3 protein is CASSYSDSREKLFF. In nucleotides, the CDR3 is TGTGCCAGCAGCTATTCGGACAGCCGCGAAAAACTGTTTTTT.

This clone was counted once. The V gene is TRBV19, the J gene TRBJ2-3, with 7 bases fitting TRBD1. This CDR3 is built from 14 residues. Germline lookup yields CDR1 LNHDA and CDR2 SQIVND (reference sequence). The J segment lost 4 bases and the V segment lost 5 bases, leaving 6 bases of the junction unmatched. CDR3 residues: CASSSRQGPDTQYF. The CDR3 DNA is TGTGCCAGTAGTTCCCGACAGGGACCAGATACGCAGTATTTT.

The rearrangement links TRBV7-6 to TRBJ1-1, with 8 bases lining up with TRBD1. Germline V gives CDR1 SGHVS, CDR2 FNYEAQ. With 5 bases clipped from V and 4 bases from J, the junction kept 15 bases outside the gene matches. The CDR3 has 17 amino acids. This chain's CDR3 is CASSHARGRSLATEAFF. CDR3 DNA: TGTGCCAGCAGCCATGCCAGGGGGCGAAGTTTGGCCACTGAAGCTTTCTTT.

The chain is built from TRBV7-3 and TRBJ2-7, with a tentative D call TRBD2 (6 bases). This CDR3 is built from 15 residues. Trimming took off 1 base at V and 5 bases at J, with 15 bases between the two ends. CDR1 is SGHTA, CDR2 FQGTGA, per germline. The chain's CDR3 is CASSLIGTSLNEQYF. The CDR3 coding sequence is TGTGCCAGCAGCTTAATAGGGACTTCCCTGAACGAGCAGTACTTC.

This clone has more than one count but fewer than ten. The gene calls are TRBV30 and TRBJ2-2, with D possibly matching TRBD2 (5 bases). Per the germline V gene, CDR1 is GTSNPN and CDR2 is SVGIG (reference sequence). Trimming took 4 bases from V and 1 from J, leaving 7 bases between them. The CDR3 is 13 residues long. In nucleotides, the CDR3 is TGTGCCTGGAATCGGGGGAACACCGGGGAGCTGTTTTTT. This encodes CAWNRGNTGELFF.

The V and J genes are TRBV18 and TRBJ2-3, with TRBD2 identical over 8 bases. Losses at the gene ends were 8 bases for V and 0 bases for J; bases not matched to a gene: 4. This CDR3 comprises 14 residues. Germline loops: CDR1 KGHSH, CDR2 LQKENI. Here the CDR3 reads CASHSGTSTDTQYF. The CDR3 coding sequence is TGTGCCAGCCATAGCGGGACTAGCACAGATACGCAGTATTTT.

This clone came up a few times. V gene TRBV30 combines with J gene TRBJ1-1; 8 nucleotides line up with TRBD1. V was clipped by 3 bases and J by 1 base; unmatched bases: 7. Germline CDR1 is GTSNPN and CDR2 is SVGIG (reference sequence). This CDR3 comprises 15 residues. The CDR3 loop is CAWRLLGTGNTEAFF. The CDR3 nucleotides are TGTGCCTGGAGATTGCTTGGGACAGGGAACACTGAAGCTTTCTTT.

The chain uses TRBV7-2 and TRBJ1-2, with a tentative D call TRBD1 (6 bases). This CDR3 region has 19 residues. Germline CDR1 reads SGHTA; CDR2 reads FQGNSA. V lost 5 bases and J lost 7, with 32 bases in between. CDR3 DNA sequence: TGTGCCAGCAGCCCATATATATCGCCACAGGGTTTCTCGGGACCTGGCTACACCTTC. Its translation is CASSPYISPQGFSGPGYTF.

The V call is TRBV7-3, the J call TRBJ2-1; D may be TRBD1 (7 bases). Deletions cut 5 bases from V and 2 bases from J, with 13 bases between. This CDR3 is built from 15 residues. Germline CDR1 SGHTA, CDR2 FQGTGA. The DNA for the CDR3 is TGTGCCAGCAGCCAAAGGAGGGGGCCCTACAATGAGCAGTTCTTC. Its protein product is CASSQRRGPYNEQFF.

In DNA form, the CDR3 reads TGTGCCAGTAGTACGGGGATTTCCTATAATTCACCCCTCCACTTT. Translated, it gives CASSTGISYNSPLHF. V and J are TRBV19 and TRBJ1-6; D is unclear. The CDR3 sequence is 15 residues long. Germline-derived CDR1 and CDR2 are LNHDA and SQIVND (reference sequence). V shed 4 bases and J shed 1 base, with 8 bases lying between them.

The V gene is TRBV28, the J gene TRBJ2-5; the D gene is possibly TRBD2 (6 bases). Germline CDR1 and CDR2: MDHEN and SYDVKM. Trimming cost V 4 bases and J 2 bases, with 11 bases left between them. This CDR3 is built from 14 residues. CDR3 in amino acids: CASSYFSGQETQYF. In DNA, the CDR3 is TGTGCCAGCAGTTACTTTAGCGGTCAAGAGACCCAGTACTTC.

The chain carries TRBV5-6 and TRBJ1-5; 8 bases agree with TRBD1. CDR3 length: 13 amino acids. The V segment lost 4 bases and the J segment 4 bases; nucleotides outside the gene matches: 1. CDR1 is SGHDT and CDR2 is YYEEEE in the germline V gene. The CDR3 DNA reads TGTGCCAGCAGCACAGGGGGAAATCAGCCCCAGCATTTT. It codes for CASSTGGNQPQHF.

V usage is TRBV7-2 and J usage is TRBJ2-7, with TRBD2 matching 7 bases. V gave up 4 bases and J gave up 5 bases; unmatched junction bases: 11. The germline gives CDR1 SGHTA, CDR2 FQGNSA. This CDR3 has 15 amino acids. CDR3 DNA: TGTGCCAGCAGCTCGGAGTTGGACGGGAGGAACGAGCAGTACTTC. Translated: CASSSELDGRNEQYF.

V is TRBV28 and J is TRBJ1-5; 11 bases are shared with TRBD1. Trimming removed 6 bases from V and 6 bases from J; junction bases left unmatched: 4. The CDR3 runs to 14 residues. The V gene's germline CDR1 is MDHEN and CDR2 SYDVKM. The CDR3 region is CASRGQGEIQPQHF. The CDR3 DNA reads as TGTGCCAGCAGGGGACAGGGGGAAATTCAGCCCCAGCATTTT.

The rearrangement links TRBV28 to TRBJ2-1; TRBD2 matches 12 bases. The CDR3 has 16 residues. Germline CDR1 MDHEN, CDR2 SYDVKM. Trimming took 6 bases from V and 7 from J; bases not matched to a gene: 10. The CDR3 nucleotides are TGTGCCAGCAGCCTCCGGACTAGCGGGATTGTAAATGAGCAGTTCTTC. It codes for CASSLRTSGIVNEQFF.

The chain has TRBV10-3 and TRBJ2-7; 9 nucleotides align to TRBD1. Germline CDR1 reads ENHRY; CDR2 reads SYGVKD. CDR3 length equals 12 residues. The CDR3 bases are TGTGCTACAGGGGGCCAACTCTACGAGCAGTACTTC. As protein: CATGGQLYEQYF.

This clone showed up just a few times. Different DNA sequences within this sample yield the same CDR3. This chain connects TRBV5-1 to TRBJ2-7; 8 nucleotides align to TRBD1. CDR1 and CDR2 from the germline V gene are SGHRS and YFSETQ. CDR3 length equals 15 residues. Unmatched junction bases numbered 2, after V lost 0 bases and J lost 0 bases. CDR3 DNA sequence: TGCGCCAGCAGCTTGGGACAGGGGAGCTCCTACGAGCAGTACTTC. As protein: CASSLGQGSSYEQYF.

This chain uses TRBV2 with TRBJ2-3, with 10 bases that match TRBD2. The CDR3 is 16 residues long. V trimming: 4 bases; J trimming: 0 bases; junction bases outside the gene matches: 4. CDR1 and CDR2 (germline): SNHLY, FYNNEI. CDR3 sequence: CASSATSGASTDTQYF. Here the CDR3 DNA reads TGTGCCAGCAGTGCTACTAGCGGGGCGAGCACAGATACGCAGTATTTT.

The rearrangement joins TRBV10-1 to TRBJ2-5; 10 nucleotides match TRBD2. J was trimmed by 4 bases and V by 2 bases; bases with no gene match: 13. CDR1 WNHNN and CDR2 SYGVQD come from the germline V gene (reference sequence). The CDR3 consists of 18 residues. CDR3 nucleotides: TGCGCCAGCAGTGAGGCAGGGCTAGCGGGAGCCGGTAGAGAGACCCAGTACTTC. Amino acids: CASSEAGLAGAGRETQYF.

The rearrangement links TRBV25-1 to TRBJ2-1, with 9 bases aligning to TRBD1. The CDR3 has 13 residues. Germline-derived CDR1 and CDR2 are MGHDK and SYGVNS. The J segment lost 7 bases and the V segment lost 4 bases, leaving 2 bases of the junction unmatched. The CDR3 region has the DNA TGTGCCAGCAGTGGGACAGGGGTAAATGAGCAGTTCTTC. It codes for CASSGTGVNEQFF.